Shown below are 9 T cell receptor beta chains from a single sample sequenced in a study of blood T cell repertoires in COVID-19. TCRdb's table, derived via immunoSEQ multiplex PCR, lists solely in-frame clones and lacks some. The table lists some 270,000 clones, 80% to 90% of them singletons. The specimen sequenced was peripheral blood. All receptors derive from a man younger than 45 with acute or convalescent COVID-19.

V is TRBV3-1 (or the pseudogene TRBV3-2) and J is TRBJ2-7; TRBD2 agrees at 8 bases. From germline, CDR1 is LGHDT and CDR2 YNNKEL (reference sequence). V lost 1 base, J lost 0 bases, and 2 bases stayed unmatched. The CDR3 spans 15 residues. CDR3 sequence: CASSQAGGSSYEQYF. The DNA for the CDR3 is TGTGCCAGCAGCCAAGCGGGGGGGAGCTCCTACGAGCAGTACTTC.

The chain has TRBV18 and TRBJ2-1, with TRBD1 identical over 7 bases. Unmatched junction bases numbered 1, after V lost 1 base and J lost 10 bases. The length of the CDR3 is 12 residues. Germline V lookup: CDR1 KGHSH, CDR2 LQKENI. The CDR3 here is CASSPQGGEQFF. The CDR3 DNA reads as TGTGCCAGCTCACCACAAGGGGGCGAGCAGTTCTTC.

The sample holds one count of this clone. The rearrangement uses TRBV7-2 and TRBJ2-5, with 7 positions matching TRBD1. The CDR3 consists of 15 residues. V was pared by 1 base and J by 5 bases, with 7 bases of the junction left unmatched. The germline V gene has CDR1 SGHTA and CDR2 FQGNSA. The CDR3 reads CASSLDRGVMETQYF. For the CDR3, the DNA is TGTGCCAGCAGCTTAGACAGGGGAGTTATGGAGACCCAGTACTTC.

This CDR3 reads CASSSSAGGIGNEQFF. The CDR3 DNA sequence: TGCGCCAGCAGCTCTTCAGCGGGGGGAATCGGCAATGAGCAGTTCTTC. The V call is TRBV5-1, the J call TRBJ2-1; TRBD2 aligns across 9 bases. J was trimmed by 6 bases and V by 3 bases; bases with no gene match: 10. The CDR3 totals 16 residues. Per germline, CDR1 SGHRS and CDR2 YFSETQ.

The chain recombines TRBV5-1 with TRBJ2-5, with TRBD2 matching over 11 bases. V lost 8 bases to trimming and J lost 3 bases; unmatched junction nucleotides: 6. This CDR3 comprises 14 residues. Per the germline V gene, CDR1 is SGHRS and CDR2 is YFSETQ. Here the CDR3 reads CARRLAGNEETQYF. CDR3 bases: TGCGCCAGGAGACTAGCGGGAAATGAAGAGACCCAGTACTTC.

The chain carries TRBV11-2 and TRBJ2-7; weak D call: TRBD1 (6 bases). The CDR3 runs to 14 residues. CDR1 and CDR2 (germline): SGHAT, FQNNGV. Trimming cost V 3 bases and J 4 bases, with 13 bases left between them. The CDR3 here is CASSFRDILYEQYF. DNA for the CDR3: TGTGCCAGCAGCTTTCGGGACATACTATACGAGCAGTACTTC.

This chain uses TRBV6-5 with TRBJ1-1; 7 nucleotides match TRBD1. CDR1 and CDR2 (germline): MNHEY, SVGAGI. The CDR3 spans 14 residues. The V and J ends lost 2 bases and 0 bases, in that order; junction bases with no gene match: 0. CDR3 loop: CASSYGTVNTEAFF. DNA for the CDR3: TGTGCCAGCAGTTACGGGACAGTGAACACTGAAGCTTTCTTT.

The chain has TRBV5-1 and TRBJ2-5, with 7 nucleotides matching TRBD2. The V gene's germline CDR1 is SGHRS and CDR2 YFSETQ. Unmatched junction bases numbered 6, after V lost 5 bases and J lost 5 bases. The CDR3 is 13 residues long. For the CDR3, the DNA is TGCGCCAGCAGTCCTAGCGGAGGGGAGACCCAGTACTTC. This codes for CASSPSGGETQYF.

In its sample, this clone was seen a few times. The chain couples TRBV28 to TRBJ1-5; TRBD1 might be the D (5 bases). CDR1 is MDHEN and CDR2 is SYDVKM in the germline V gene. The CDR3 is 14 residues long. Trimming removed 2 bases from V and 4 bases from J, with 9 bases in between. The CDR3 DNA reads TGTGCCAGCAGTTTAACAGGAGGGAATCAGCCCCAGCATTTT. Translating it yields CASSLTGGNQPQHF. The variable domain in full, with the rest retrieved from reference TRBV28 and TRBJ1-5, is DVKVTQSSRYLVKRTGEKVFLECVQDMDHENMFWYRQDPGLGLRLIYFSYDVKMKEKGDIPEGYSVSREKKERFSLILESASTNQTSMYLCASSLTGGNQPQHFGDGTRLSIL.